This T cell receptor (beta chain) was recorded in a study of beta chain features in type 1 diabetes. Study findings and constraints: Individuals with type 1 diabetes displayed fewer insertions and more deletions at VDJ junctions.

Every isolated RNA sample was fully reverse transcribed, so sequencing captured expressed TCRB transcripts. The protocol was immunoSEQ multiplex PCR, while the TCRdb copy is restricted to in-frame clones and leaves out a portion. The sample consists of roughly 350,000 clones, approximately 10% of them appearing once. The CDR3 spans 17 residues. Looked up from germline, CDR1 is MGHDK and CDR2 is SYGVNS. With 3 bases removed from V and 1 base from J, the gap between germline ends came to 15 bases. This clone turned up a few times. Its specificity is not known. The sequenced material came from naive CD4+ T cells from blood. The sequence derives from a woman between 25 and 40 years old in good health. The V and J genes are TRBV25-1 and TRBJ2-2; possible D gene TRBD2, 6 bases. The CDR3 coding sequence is TGTGCCAGCAGTGAGTGGGTGGGAGGCCGGAACACCGGGGAGCTGTTTTTT. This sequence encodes CASSEWVGGRNTGELFF.